This T cell receptor (beta chain) was sequenced in a study of radiotherapy plus CTLA-4 blockade in lung cancer. Turning to the study itself: Disease control reached 31%, with objective responses in under 20%.

As concerns this clone: Its antigen is as yet unknown.

Broader study findings: TCR clones from tumors expanded in blood after radiotherapy plus ipilimumab.

This CDR3 has 16 residues. CDR1 and CDR2 from the germline V gene are SGDLS and YYNGEE. Trimming cost V 2 bases and J 5 bases; bases outside gene matches: 6. The study gave focal radiation plus ipilimumab CTLA-4 blockade to patients with chemo-refractory metastatic non-small-cell lung cancer. TCRdb keeps only in-frame clones here, not all; method: immunoSEQ multiplex PCR. The table records about 110,000 clones, over 75% of them present only once. The rearrangement links TRBV9 to TRBJ2-1, with TRBD1 identical over 11 bases. Sequenced here: peripheral blood, sampled from a patient treated with radiotherapy plus ipilimumab. This receptor was identified in a human donor with non-small cell lung cancer that progressed on radiotherapy plus ipilimumab. Some clones in this sample may be carry-over from other donors' samples. The CDR3 sequence: CASSVPDRGLDNEQFF. Here the CDR3 DNA reads TGTGCCAGCAGCGTCCCGGACAGGGGGCTTGACAATGAGCAGTTCTTC.